These 15 T cell receptor beta chains originate from one sample sequenced in a study of CD8+CD57+ T cells in acquired aplastic anemia. Profiles of TCR beta VDJ and CDR3 were generated from a genomic DNA template. TCRdb re-analysed the reads in MiXCR, keeping a single row per CDR3 protein. The sample consists of more than 250,000 distinct CDR3 sequences, 56% of them appearing once. The specimen sequenced was sorted CD4+, CD8+, or CD8+CD57+ T cells (not recorded which) from PBMCs. These receptors were collected from a human donor with severe aplastic anemia or a healthy control (not recorded which).

Note on this clonotype: Being one base from a much bigger clone, this may be a read error. This chain links TRBV9 with TRBJ1-3, with 8 bases fitting TRBD1. The CDR3 totals 15 residues. V shed 3 bases and J 0 bases; nucleotides not matched to a gene: 2. Germline CDR1 is SGDLS and CDR2 is YYNGEE. CDR3 bases: TGTGCCAGCAGCGGCACAGGGGGCTCTGGAAACACCATATATTTT. Encoded protein: CASSGTGGSGNTIYF.

This clonotype was recorded a few times. The CDR3 loop is CSARDPASSYNEQFF. CDR3 DNA sequence: TGCAGTGCTAGAGATCCTGCTAGCTCCTACAATGAGCAGTTCTTC. The chain recombines TRBV20-1 with TRBJ2-1; D ambiguous. The CDR3 extends over 15 amino acids. V was cut by 0 bases and J by 0 bases, with 9 bases left in between. Germline V gene lookup returns CDR1 DFQATT and CDR2 SNEGSKA (reference sequence).

This clonotype has just a few counts. The chain is built from TRBV7-2 and TRBJ2-7, with 10 bases fitting TRBD2. This CDR3 is 15 amino acids long. CDR1 SGHTA and CDR2 FQGNSA come from the germline V gene. With V trimmed by 6 bases and J by 5 bases, 10 bases remained unmatched. CDR3 in amino acids: CASSISGGWLNEQYF. CDR3 nucleotide sequence: TGTGCCAGCAGTATTAGCGGGGGGTGGCTTAACGAGCAGTACTTC.

The V and J genes are TRBV19 and TRBJ2-2, with TRBD2 matching 7 bases. After removal of 6 bases from V and 7 bases from J, the junction contained 2 bases not matched to a gene. Germline V CDR1 and CDR2: LNHDA, SQIVND (reference sequence). The CDR3 has 12 amino acids. Here the CDR3 reads CASSSGDGELFF. The CDR3 DNA reads as TGTGCCAGTAGCAGCGGGGACGGGGAGCTGTTTTTT.

The chain carries TRBV12-3 or TRBV12-4 and TRBJ1-2; 10 nucleotides align to TRBD1. V shed 6 bases and J 5 bases; nucleotides not matched to a gene: 6. CDR3 length equals 14 residues. This CDR3 reads CASRAGTGEYGYTF. The DNA of the CDR3 is TGTGCCAGCAGAGCGGGGACAGGGGAGTATGGCTACACCTTC.

The chain couples TRBV7-9 to TRBJ2-3, with D unresolved. Trimming shortened V by 6 bases and J by 0 bases, and 13 bases separated the two germline ends. This CDR3 contains 15 residues. CDR1 SEHNR and CDR2 FQNEAQ come from the germline V gene (reference sequence). The CDR3 is CASRWTATSTDTQYF. The CDR3 nucleotides read TGTGCCAGCAGGTGGACGGCAACTAGCACAGATACGCAGTATTTT.

The sample holds many counts of this clonotype. V is TRBV27 and J is TRBJ1-2, with a possible D match to TRBD1 (5 bases). The CDR3 length is 15 residues. CDR1 is MNHEY, CDR2 SMNVEV, per germline (reference sequence). Trimming shortened V by 0 bases and J by 7 bases, and 15 bases separated the two germline ends. This chain's CDR3 is CASSLSGQGITGYTF. The CDR3 DNA sequence: TGTGCCAGCAGTTTATCTGGGCAGGGAATAACTGGCTACACCTTC.

At least ten counts were recorded for this clonotype. The chain has TRBV28 and TRBJ1-3; D call uncertain. The germline CDR1 and CDR2 sequences are MDHEN and SYDVKM. The CDR3 extends over 15 amino acids. The germline V and J ends were trimmed by 4 bases and 2 bases, with 12 bases remaining between them. The CDR3 protein is CASSYPRGTGNTIYF. The CDR3 DNA sequence: TGTGCCAGCAGTTACCCTCGGGGTACTGGAAACACCATATATTTT.

The chain links TRBV15 to TRBJ2-2; D is unresolved. This CDR3 has 12 residues. From germline, CDR1 is LNHNV and CDR2 YYDKDF (reference sequence). With 0 bases removed from V and 7 bases from J, the gap between germline ends came to 3 bases. The CDR3 DNA reads TGTGCCACCAGCAGAGATTTCGGGGAGCTGTTTTTT. Translated, it gives CATSRDFGELFF.

This clonotype was observed at least ten times. V is TRBV29-1 and J is TRBJ1-2, with 11 bases lining up with TRBD1. The CDR3 contains 15 residues. Germline values: CDR1 SQVTM, CDR2 ANQGSEA. The V and J ends lost 4 bases and 1 base, in that order; junction bases with no gene match: 5. CDR3 coding DNA: TGCAGCGTTGTCCGTGGGACAGGGGGTAACTATGGCTACACCTTC. Translated: CSVVRGTGGNYGYTF.

This clonotype was found once. The chain joins TRBV7-9 to TRBJ2-7; TRBD1 or TRBD2 may be the D gene (5 bases each). The germline V gene has CDR1 SEHNR and CDR2 FQNEAQ (reference sequence). The CDR3 runs 15 residues. V was clipped by 5 bases and J by 4 bases, with 18 bases between them. The CDR3 DNA sequence: TGTGCCAGCAGCCATGGGACCCCAAGAGAATACGAGCAGTACTTC. Its protein is CASSHGTPREYEQYF.

This clonotype has at least ten counts. This rearrangement joins TRBV7-8 to TRBJ1-6; maybe TRBD1 (5 bases). This CDR3 has 13 residues. V shed 5 bases and J shed 6 bases, with 8 bases lying between them. Germline CDR1 is SGHVS and CDR2 is FQNEAQ. DNA of the CDR3: TGTGCCAGCAGCGCCGACAGTAATTCACCCCTCCACTTT. Protein: CASSADSNSPLHF.

This rearrangement joins TRBV24-1 to TRBJ2-1; 9 nucleotides agree with TRBD2. With V trimmed by 8 bases and J by 7 bases, 8 bases remained unmatched. Germline V gene data show CDR1 as KGHDR and CDR2 as SFDVKD. This CDR3 has 14 residues. The CDR3 spells CATTASGNLNEQFF. DNA for the CDR3: TGTGCCACCACGGCTAGCGGGAATCTGAATGAGCAGTTCTTC.

This clonotype has a count of ten or more. The chain joins TRBV5-1 to TRBJ1-5, with 8 positions matching TRBD1. Germline V CDR1 and CDR2: SGHRS, YFSETQ. V lost 4 bases and J lost 6; bases outside the gene matches: 6. The CDR3 runs 14 residues. The CDR3 DNA is TGCGCCAGCAGCGCAGGGGGCGCGGGTCAGCCCCAGCATTTT. It specifies CASSAGGAGQPQHF. Using reference TRBV5-1 and TRBJ1-5 for the parts outside the CDR3, the full variable domain is KAGVTQTPRYLIKTRGQQVTLSCSPISGHRSVSWYQQTPGQGLQFLFEYFSETQRNKGNFPGRFSGRQFSNSRSEMNVSTLELGDSALYLCASSAGGAGQPQHFGDGTRLSIL.

This rearrangement joins TRBV2 to TRBJ2-7; a weak D match, TRBD2 (6 bases). Germline CDR1 and CDR2: SNHLY and FYNNEI. V was clipped by 6 bases and J by 4 bases, with 13 bases between them. CDR3 length: 13 residues. CDR3 sequence (DNA): TGTGCCAGCAGGGGGGGTGGTCCGTACGAGCAGTACTTC. Amino acids: CASRGGGPYEQYF.